The next 2 T cell receptor beta chains were all read from a single sample in a study of regulatory T cells in long-lasting Graves disease. To make TCR beta libraries, researchers used iRepertoire HTBI primers and Arm-PCR of CDR3 regions. In TCRdb, the multiplex PCR reads were re-called with MiXCR into one record per CDR3 protein. The repertoire consists of roughly 400,000 distinct CDR3 sequences, with less than 25% occurring once and the leading ten covering about a fifth. As for time point: persistent/refractory GD, antithyroid drugs over 5 years with positive TRAb. PBMC RNA was the source of the TCR library. The sequencing used peripheral blood mononuclear cells (PBMCs), collected when the disease was refractory, from a patient treated with antithyroid drugs. The source is a female donor with Graves disease.

This clonotype was observed a few times. V gene TRBV9 combines with J gene TRBJ1-6, with a tentative D call TRBD1 (6 bases). The germline V gene encodes CDR1 SGDLS and CDR2 YYNGEE. This CDR3 comprises 12 residues. V was trimmed by 3 bases and J by 15 bases, leaving 13 bases between them. CDR3 coding DNA: TGTGCCAGCAGCGGGACAGAGGGACTCCTCCACTTT. Encoded protein: CASSGTEGLLHF.

This chain joins TRBV5-6 and TRBJ2-7; D not resolved. The CDR3 has 16 residues. Trimming removed 4 bases at V and 0 bases at J, with 17 bases between. Germline V gene data show CDR1 as SGHDT and CDR2 as YYEEEE. Here the CDR3 reads CASSPGVWEVSYEQYF. The CDR3 DNA reads TGTGCCAGCAGCCCAGGAGTTTGGGAAGTCTCCTACGAGCAGTACTTC.